The entry below gives a single T cell receptor beta chain sequence along with its context. The same CDR3 can be traced to other DNA sequences in this sample. This sample is drawn from a study of blood T cell repertoires in COVID-19. Per the germline V gene, CDR1 is MNHNS and CDR2 is SASEGT. Trimming at V came to 2 bases and at J to 7 bases, leaving 2 bases not matched to a gene. The CDR3 spans 13 residues. TCRdb keeps only in-frame clones here, not all; method: immunoSEQ multiplex PCR. The table has 450,000 to 600,000 clones, 87% seen once; the top ten hold roughly 0.7%. This clonotype was obtained from a woman under 30 who had recovered from COVID-19. The gene calls are TRBV6-1 and TRBJ1-1; 9 positions match TRBD1. Material for sequencing was PBMCs or T cells enriched from blood (not recorded which). The CDR3 reads CASSERGQGEAFF. The DNA for the CDR3 is TGTGCCAGCAGTGAACGGGGACAGGGTGAAGCTTTCTTT.